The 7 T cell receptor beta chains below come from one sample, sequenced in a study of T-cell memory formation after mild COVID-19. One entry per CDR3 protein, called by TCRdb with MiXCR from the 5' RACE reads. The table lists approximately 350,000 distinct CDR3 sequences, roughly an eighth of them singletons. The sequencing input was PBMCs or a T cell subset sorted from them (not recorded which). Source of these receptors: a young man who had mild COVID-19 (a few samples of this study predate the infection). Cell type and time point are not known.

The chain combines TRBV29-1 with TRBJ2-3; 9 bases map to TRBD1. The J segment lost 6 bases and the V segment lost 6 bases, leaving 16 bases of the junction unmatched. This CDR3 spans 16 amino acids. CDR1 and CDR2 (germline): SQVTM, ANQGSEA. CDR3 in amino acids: CSVEIPGTGRRDTQYF. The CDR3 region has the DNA TGCAGCGTCGAGATCCCCGGGACAGGGCGAAGGGATACGCAGTATTTT.

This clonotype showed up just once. The DNA for the CDR3 is TGTGCCAGTAGGGACCGGGACAGGGCCTATGGCTACACCTTC. Its protein is CASRDRDRAYGYTF. The genes are TRBV19 and TRBJ1-2, with 9 bases matching TRBD1. The CDR3 is 14 amino acids. Germline trimming cut 6 bases from V and 4 bases from J; bases unmatched to any gene: 6. Germline V gives CDR1 LNHDA, CDR2 SQIVND (reference sequence).

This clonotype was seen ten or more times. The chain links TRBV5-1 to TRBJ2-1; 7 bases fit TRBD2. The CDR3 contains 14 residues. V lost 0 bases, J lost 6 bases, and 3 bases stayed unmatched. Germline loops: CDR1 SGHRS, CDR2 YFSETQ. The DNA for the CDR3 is TGCGCCAGCAGCTTGGACGGGGGGTTCAATGAGCAGTTCTTC. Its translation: CASSLDGGFNEQFF.

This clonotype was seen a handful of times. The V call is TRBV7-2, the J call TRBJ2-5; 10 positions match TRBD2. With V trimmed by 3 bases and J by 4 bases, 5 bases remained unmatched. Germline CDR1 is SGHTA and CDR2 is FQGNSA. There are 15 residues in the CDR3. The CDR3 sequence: CASSFQRGGLETQYF. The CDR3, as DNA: TGTGCCAGCAGCTTTCAGCGGGGGGGCCTAGAGACCCAGTACTTC.

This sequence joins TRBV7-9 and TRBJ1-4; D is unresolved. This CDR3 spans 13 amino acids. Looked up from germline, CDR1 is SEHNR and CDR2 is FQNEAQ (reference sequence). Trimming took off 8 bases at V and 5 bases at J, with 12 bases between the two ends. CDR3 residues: CASASAANEKLFF. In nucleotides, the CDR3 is TGTGCCAGCGCGTCGGCGGCCAATGAAAAACTGTTTTTT. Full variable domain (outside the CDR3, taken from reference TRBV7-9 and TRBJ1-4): DTGVSQNPRHKITKRGQNVTFRCDPISEHNRLYWYRQTLGQGPEFLTYFQNEAQLEKSRLLSDRFSAERPKGSFSTLEIQRTEQGDSAMYLCASASAANEKLFFGSGTQLSVL.

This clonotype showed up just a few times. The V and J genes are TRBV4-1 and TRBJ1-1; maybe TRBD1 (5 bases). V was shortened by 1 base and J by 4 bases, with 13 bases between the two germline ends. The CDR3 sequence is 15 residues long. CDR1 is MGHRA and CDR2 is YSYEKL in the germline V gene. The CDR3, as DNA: TGCGCCAGCAGCCAAGCCGGGACCCGGCGCACTGAAGCTTTCTTT. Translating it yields CASSQAGTRRTEAFF.

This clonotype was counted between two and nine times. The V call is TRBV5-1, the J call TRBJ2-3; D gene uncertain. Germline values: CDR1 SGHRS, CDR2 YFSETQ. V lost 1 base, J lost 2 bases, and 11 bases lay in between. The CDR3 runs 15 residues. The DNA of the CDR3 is TGCGCCAGCAGCTTGAACGGGTATTTCACAGATACGCAGTATTTT. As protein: CASSLNGYFTDTQYF.